Listed below are T cell receptor beta chains from one sample, sequenced in a study of T-cell reconstitution after alpha-beta-depleted transplantation in children. TCRdb re-called the PCR reads with MiXCR, one entry per CDR3 protein. The repertoire holds just over 950,000 distinct CDR3 sequences, with about 30% as singletons. This material consisted of PBMCs, mostly from graft donor cells, taken 360 days after TCRalphabeta/CD19-depleted stem cell transplant. The receptor source for this set is a boy younger than two who had a stem cell transplant for SCID, so the T cells may come from the graft donor. The CDR3 runs from the conserved cysteine through the conserved F or W. The D gene is left open where the match is weak. The size of a clone is reported for some rows only, either as once, few or many, or as a class for expanded clones.

d_call: TRBD2; clone_size: few; cdr3_length: 17; j_call: TRBJ2-7; v_call: TRBV3-1; cdr3_aa: CASSQRRPSGASYEQYF; cdr3_nt: TGTGCCAGCAGCCAACGCCGCCCTAGCGGGGCTTCCTACGAGCAGTACTTC
d_call: TRBD1; clone_size: few; cdr3_length: 15; j_call: TRBJ1-1; v_call: TRBV6-2/TRBV6-3; cdr3_aa: CASSWGGTANTEAFF; cdr3_nt: TGTGCCAGCAGTTGGGGTGGGACAGCGAACACTGAAGCTTTCTTT
d_call: TRBD1; clone_size: once; cdr3_length: 14; j_call: TRBJ2-5; v_call: TRBV29-1; cdr3_aa: CSVARGQEGETQYF; cdr3_nt: TGCAGCGTAGCTCGGGGACAGGAGGGAGAGACCCAGTACTTC
d_call: NA; clone_size: NA; cdr3_length: 16; j_call: TRBJ2-3; v_call: TRBV5-1; cdr3_aa: CASSLARARSTDTQYF; cdr3_nt: TGCGCCAGCAGCTTGGCCCGGGCGCGAAGCACAGATACGCAGTATTTT
d_call: TRBD2; clone_size: once; cdr3_length: 16; j_call: TRBJ2-5; v_call: TRBV7-6; cdr3_aa: CASTRSSGGVEKTQYF; cdr3_nt: TGTGCCAGCACCAGATCTAGCGGGGGGGTCGAAAAGACCCAGTACTTC
d_call: NA; clone_size: few; cdr3_length: 15; j_call: TRBJ1-1; v_call: TRBV29-1; cdr3_aa: CSVEGISGDGAEAFF; cdr3_nt: TGCAGCGTTGAAGGGATCTCAGGGGACGGTGCTGAAGCTTTCTTT
d_call: TRBD1; clone_size: NA; cdr3_length: 17; j_call: TRBJ2-5; v_call: TRBV2; cdr3_aa: CASSEWAGGPFQETQYF; cdr3_nt: TGTGCCAGCAGTGAATGGGCAGGGGGCCCCTTCCAAGAGACCCAGTACTTC
d_call: NA; clone_size: few; cdr3_length: 14; j_call: TRBJ1-5; v_call: TRBV7-9; cdr3_aa: CASSLGIINQPQHF; cdr3_nt: TGTGCCAGCAGCTTAGGGATCATTAATCAGCCCCAGCATTTT
d_call: NA; clone_size: NA; cdr3_length: 15; j_call: TRBJ2-1; v_call: TRBV12-3/TRBV12-4; cdr3_aa: CASTSGGASYNEQFF; cdr3_nt: TGTGCCAGCACTTCCGGGGGCGCCTCCTACAATGAGCAGTTCTTC
d_call: NA; clone_size: once; cdr3_length: 13; j_call: TRBJ1-1; v_call: TRBV12-3/TRBV12-4; cdr3_aa: CASSRIRGSEAFF; cdr3_nt: TGTGCCAGCAGCCGAATCAGGGGATCTGAAGCTTTCTTT
d_call: NA; clone_size: NA; cdr3_length: 19; j_call: TRBJ2-4; v_call: TRBV2; cdr3_aa: CASSPRGPGGPLAKNIQYF; cdr3_nt: TGTGCCAGCAGTCCAAGGGGTCCCGGAGGGCCGTTAGCCAAAAACATTCAGTACTTC
d_call: TRBD2; clone_size: NA; cdr3_length: 15; j_call: TRBJ2-1; v_call: TRBV7-8; cdr3_aa: CASSLWTSKNNEQFF; cdr3_nt: TGTGCCAGCAGCTTGTGGACTAGCAAGAACAATGAGCAGTTCTTC
d_call: NA; clone_size: NA; cdr3_length: 16; j_call: TRBJ2-2; v_call: TRBV4-1; cdr3_aa: CASSLGDGRRPGELFF; cdr3_nt: TGCGCCAGCAGCCTAGGGGACGGACGACGGCCCGGGGAGCTGTTTTTT
d_call: TRBD1; clone_size: NA; cdr3_length: 15; j_call: TRBJ1-3; v_call: TRBV6-5; cdr3_aa: CASSYVQGPGNTIYF; cdr3_nt: TGTGCCAGCAGTTATGTACAGGGGCCTGGAAACACCATATATTTT
d_call: TRBD1; clone_size: NA; cdr3_length: 16; j_call: TRBJ1-3; v_call: TRBV20-1; cdr3_aa: CSARGGGQLTGNTIYF; cdr3_nt: TGCAGTGCTAGAGGGGGGGGACAGCTCACTGGAAACACCATATATTTT
d_call: TRBD1; clone_size: once; cdr3_length: 18; j_call: TRBJ1-2; v_call: TRBV4-2; cdr3_aa: CASSRPGQGLSKGYGYTF; cdr3_nt: TGTGCCAGCAGCCGCCCGGGACAGGGTCTTTCAAAGGGGTATGGCTACACCTTC
d_call: NA; clone_size: NA; cdr3_length: 15; j_call: TRBJ2-2; v_call: TRBV27; cdr3_aa: CASSFVTGRTGELFF; cdr3_nt: TGTGCCAGCAGTTTTGTTACTGGGAGAACCGGGGAGCTGTTTTTT
d_call: NA; clone_size: NA; cdr3_length: 16; j_call: TRBJ2-1; v_call: TRBV3-1; cdr3_aa: CASSPRLGPKFNEQFF; cdr3_nt: TGTGCCAGCAGCCCCCGACTAGGACCGAAATTCAATGAGCAGTTCTTC
d_call: NA; clone_size: few; cdr3_length: 13; j_call: TRBJ2-7; v_call: TRBV25-1; cdr3_aa: CASRPSRSYEQYF; cdr3_nt: TGTGCCAGTAGACCCTCTCGGAGCTACGAGCAGTACTTC
d_call: TRBD1; clone_size: many; cdr3_length: 13; j_call: TRBJ2-5; v_call: TRBV28; cdr3_aa: CASSTGGVETQYF; cdr3_nt: TGTGCCAGCTCGACAGGGGGGGTGGAGACCCAGTACTTC
d_call: TRBD2; clone_size: NA; cdr3_length: 18; j_call: TRBJ2-3; v_call: TRBV5-1; cdr3_aa: CASSLVPTSGGGPDTQYF; cdr3_nt: TGCGCCAGCAGCTTGGTCCCCACTAGCGGGGGGGGGCCAGATACGCAGTATTTT
d_call: NA; clone_size: NA; cdr3_length: 14; j_call: TRBJ2-7; v_call: TRBV2; cdr3_aa: CASSKDLPSYEQYF; cdr3_nt: TGTGCCAGCAGTAAGGACCTACCTTCCTACGAGCAGTACTTC
d_call: NA; clone_size: NA; cdr3_length: 12; j_call: TRBJ2-7; v_call: TRBV20-1; cdr3_aa: CSAVVPSYEQYF; cdr3_nt: TGCAGTGCCGTGGTGCCCTCCTACGAGCAGTACTTC
d_call: NA; clone_size: NA; cdr3_length: 13; j_call: TRBJ1-1; v_call: TRBV5-1; cdr3_aa: CASSLQGLTEAFF; cdr3_nt: TGCGCCAGCAGCTTGCAGGGTTTGACTGAAGCTTTCTTT
d_call: NA; clone_size: NA; cdr3_length: 15; j_call: TRBJ2-2; v_call: TRBV20-1; cdr3_aa: CSATPKGRYTGELFF; cdr3_nt: TGCAGTGCCACCCCCAAGGGGCGATACACCGGGGAGCTGTTTTTT
d_call: NA; clone_size: few; cdr3_length: 15; j_call: TRBJ2-1; v_call: TRBV4-3; cdr3_aa: CASSQSRIGKNEQFF; cdr3_nt: TGCGCCAGCAGCCAATCCAGGATAGGTAAGAATGAGCAGTTCTTC
d_call: TRBD2; clone_size: NA; cdr3_length: 16; j_call: TRBJ2-5; v_call: TRBV4-3; cdr3_aa: CASSQDTSGGSKTQYF; cdr3_nt: TGCGCCAGCAGCCAAGATACTAGCGGGGGAAGTAAGACCCAGTACTTC
d_call: NA; clone_size: few; cdr3_length: 13; j_call: TRBJ2-3; v_call: TRBV6-5; cdr3_aa: CASSYGPAFTQYF; cdr3_nt: TGTGCCAGCAGTTATGGACCCGCCTTTACGCAGTATTTT
d_call: NA; clone_size: few; cdr3_length: 14; j_call: TRBJ2-1; v_call: TRBV4-2; cdr3_aa: CASSQGEYGNEQFF; cdr3_nt: TGTGCCAGCAGCCAAGGCGAGTACGGTAATGAGCAGTTCTTC
d_call: NA; clone_size: NA; cdr3_length: 12; j_call: TRBJ1-5; v_call: TRBV20-1; cdr3_aa: CSATGWEQPQHF; cdr3_nt: TGCAGTGCTACAGGGTGGGAACAGCCCCAGCATTTT
d_call: TRBD1; clone_size: NA; cdr3_length: 18; j_call: TRBJ2-3; v_call: TRBV7-6; cdr3_aa: CASSPHPGTVSSTDTQYF; cdr3_nt: TGTGCCAGCAGCCCCCACCCAGGGACAGTTTCTAGCACAGATACGCAGTATTTT
d_call: NA; clone_size: NA; cdr3_length: 13; j_call: TRBJ2-5; v_call: TRBV20-1; cdr3_aa: CSAGSTGQETQYF; cdr3_nt: TGCAGTGCCGGGAGCACGGGACAAGAGACCCAGTACTTC
d_call: NA; clone_size: NA; cdr3_length: 15; j_call: TRBJ2-3; v_call: TRBV27; cdr3_aa: CASSLSGDNTDTQYF; cdr3_nt: TGTGCCAGCAGTTTATCGGGGGACAACACAGATACGCAGTATTTT
d_call: NA; clone_size: NA; cdr3_length: 16; j_call: TRBJ2-7; v_call: TRBV5-1; cdr3_aa: CASSRPSGTGYYEQYF; cdr3_nt: TGCGCCAGCAGTCGTCCTTCCGGGACCGGCTACTACGAGCAGTACTTC
d_call: NA; clone_size: few; cdr3_length: 17; j_call: TRBJ1-2; v_call: TRBV6-5; cdr3_aa: CASSSPRLGIRGYGYTF; cdr3_nt: TGTGCCAGCAGTTCCCCCCGGTTGGGGATCAGGGGCTATGGCTACACCTTC
d_call: NA; clone_size: NA; cdr3_length: 15; j_call: TRBJ1-1; v_call: TRBV18; cdr3_aa: CASSPRNRENTEAFF; cdr3_nt: TGTGCCAGCTCACCAAGAAACAGGGAGAACACTGAAGCTTTCTTT
d_call: NA; clone_size: NA; cdr3_length: 13; j_call: TRBJ2-1; v_call: TRBV29-1; cdr3_aa: CSVIPGHRNEQFF; cdr3_nt: TGCAGCGTTATCCCGGGACATCGAAATGAGCAGTTCTTC
d_call: NA; clone_size: NA; cdr3_length: 15; j_call: TRBJ2-1; v_call: TRBV5-1; cdr3_aa: CASSLEYSAYNEQFF; cdr3_nt: TGCGCCAGCAGCTTGGAGTATTCGGCCTACAATGAGCAGTTCTTC
d_call: NA; clone_size: NA; cdr3_length: 16; j_call: TRBJ2-5; v_call: TRBV2; cdr3_aa: CASRDRTSTYQETQYF; cdr3_nt: TGTGCCAGCAGGGACCGAACTAGCACGTATCAAGAGACCCAGTACTTC
d_call: NA; clone_size: NA; cdr3_length: 12; j_call: TRBJ1-4; v_call: TRBV29-1; cdr3_aa: CSAALAGEKLFF; cdr3_nt: TGCAGCGCCGCCCTGGCAGGTGAAAAACTGTTTTTT
d_call: NA; clone_size: NA; cdr3_length: 16; j_call: TRBJ2-3; v_call: TRBV7-8; cdr3_aa: CASSSREPYDADTQYF; cdr3_nt: TGTGCCAGCAGCTCCCGGGAGCCTTACGATGCAGATACGCAGTATTTT
d_call: TRBD2; clone_size: NA; cdr3_length: 15; j_call: TRBJ2-1; v_call: TRBV2; cdr3_aa: CASSLRTSGGAQEFF; cdr3_nt: TGTGCCAGCAGCCTCCGGACTAGCGGGGGGGCCCAGGAGTTCTTC
d_call: TRBD2; clone_size: NA; cdr3_length: 13; j_call: TRBJ2-3; v_call: TRBV5-1; cdr3_aa: CASSLERGNTQYF; cdr3_nt: TGCGCCAGCAGCTTGGAGCGGGGAAATACGCAGTATTTT
d_call: NA; clone_size: many; cdr3_length: 14; j_call: TRBJ2-7; v_call: TRBV7-2; cdr3_aa: CASSLVLAGYEQYF; cdr3_nt: TGCGCCAGCAGCTTGGTACTAGCTGGGTACGAGCAGTACTTC
d_call: NA; clone_size: few; cdr3_length: 12; j_call: TRBJ1-2; v_call: TRBV25-1; cdr3_aa: CASSAGTYGYTF; cdr3_nt: TGTGCCAGCAGTGCAGGGACCTATGGCTACACCTTC
d_call: NA; clone_size: NA; cdr3_length: 15; j_call: TRBJ1-3; v_call: TRBV5-1; cdr3_aa: CASSLGSSGRNTIYF; cdr3_nt: TGCGCCAGCAGCTTGGGCTCTTCGGGGCGGAACACCATATATTTT
d_call: NA; clone_size: few; cdr3_length: 15; j_call: TRBJ2-3; v_call: TRBV4-1; cdr3_aa: CASSQDQGFTDTQYF; cdr3_nt: TGCGCCAGCAGCCAAGACCAGGGGTTCACAGATACGCAGTATTTT
d_call: TRBD1; clone_size: NA; cdr3_length: 15; j_call: TRBJ2-7; v_call: TRBV18; cdr3_aa: CASSRKQGNGYEQYF; cdr3_nt: TGTGCCAGCTCACGGAAACAGGGGAATGGGTACGAGCAGTACTTC
d_call: NA; clone_size: few; cdr3_length: 17; j_call: TRBJ2-1; v_call: TRBV4-3; cdr3_aa: CASSPTWRGNRYNEQFF; cdr3_nt: TGCGCCAGCAGTCCGACGTGGCGGGGTAATCGCTACAATGAGCAGTTCTTC
d_call: NA; clone_size: NA; cdr3_length: 12; j_call: TRBJ1-1; v_call: TRBV20-1; cdr3_aa: CSVMVRDTEAFF; cdr3_nt: TGCAGTGTAATGGTTAGGGACACTGAAGCTTTCTTT
d_call: NA; clone_size: NA; cdr3_length: 16; j_call: TRBJ2-3; v_call: TRBV4-3; cdr3_aa: CASSQDWQSRTDTQYF; cdr3_nt: TGCGCCAGCAGCCAAGATTGGCAGTCGAGGACAGATACGCAGTATTTT
d_call: TRBD2; clone_size: few; cdr3_length: 13; j_call: TRBJ2-5; v_call: TRBV29-1; cdr3_aa: CSVEPRGGVTQYF; cdr3_nt: TGCAGCGTTGAACCGCGGGGGGGCGTGACCCAGTACTTC
d_call: TRBD1; clone_size: NA; cdr3_length: 14; j_call: TRBJ1-1; v_call: TRBV6-1; cdr3_aa: CANSTRTGISEAFF; cdr3_nt: TGTGCCAACAGTACGCGGACAGGGATCTCTGAAGCTTTCTTT
d_call: NA; clone_size: NA; cdr3_length: 14; j_call: TRBJ2-3; v_call: TRBV10-2; cdr3_aa: CASSDGAGTDTQYF; cdr3_nt: TGCGCCAGCAGTGATGGCGCCGGCACAGATACGCAGTATTTT
d_call: NA; clone_size: NA; cdr3_length: 15; j_call: TRBJ2-3; v_call: TRBV15; cdr3_aa: CATSRPDTSTDTQYF; cdr3_nt: TGTGCCACCAGCCGACCAGATACTAGCACAGATACGCAGTATTTT
d_call: NA; clone_size: NA; cdr3_length: 13; j_call: TRBJ1-1; v_call: TRBV5-6; cdr3_aa: CASSDQGYTEAFF; cdr3_nt: TGTGCCAGCAGCGATCAGGGATACACTGAAGCTTTCTTT
d_call: NA; clone_size: NA; cdr3_length: 15; j_call: TRBJ2-5; v_call: TRBV4-1; cdr3_aa: CASSQGTSNQETQYF; cdr3_nt: TGCGCCAGCAGCCAAGGAACTAGCAACCAAGAGACCCAGTACTTC
d_call: TRBD1; clone_size: many; cdr3_length: 16; j_call: TRBJ2-3; v_call: TRBV5-1; cdr3_aa: CASSGNRGVRTDTQYF; cdr3_nt: TGCGCCAGCAGCGGCAACAGGGGTGTGCGGACAGATACGCAGTATTTT
d_call: NA; clone_size: NA; cdr3_length: 14; j_call: TRBJ1-4; v_call: TRBV5-6; cdr3_aa: CASSLWDPDEKLFF; cdr3_nt: TGTGCCAGCAGCTTGTGGGACCCTGATGAAAAACTGTTTTTT
d_call: TRBD1; clone_size: few; cdr3_length: 13; j_call: TRBJ1-2; v_call: TRBV6-1; cdr3_aa: CASRKTGGYGYTF; cdr3_nt: TGTGCCAGCAGAAAGACAGGGGGCTATGGCTACACCTTC